This T cell receptor (beta chain) was identified in a study of T cell responses to AZD1222 COVID-19 vaccine. Findings and limits, study-wide: It was only after the peak T cell response that any repertoires were sampled. Among the donors, most were white British and more were female, and clonal diversity was possibly underestimated. At study baseline, merely several AZD1222 recipients were seropositive.

Profiling relied on immunoSEQ multiplex PCR, and the TCRdb table lists in-frame clones only, not all of them. The data contain about 100,000 clones, approximately 86% of them singletons. For this clone: Antigen specificity is unknown.

Trimming cost V 3 bases and J 12 bases, with 12 bases left between them. Germline V gene sequence: CDR1 DFQATT, CDR2 SNEGSKA (reference sequence). The CDR3 contains 11 residues. This TCR derives from an adult in good health. This specimen was peripheral blood, taken on day 0 of AZD1222 vaccination. This chain uses TRBV20-1 with TRBJ2-1; D possibly corresponds to TRBD1 (6 bases). Written as DNA, the CDR3 is TGCAGTGCTAGGGACAGAAAAACGCAGTTCTTC. This gives the protein CSARDRKTQFF.